These T cell receptor beta chains were read from a single sample in a study of T cell responses to AZD1222 COVID-19 vaccine. Sequenced by immunoSEQ multiplex PCR; TCRdb stores in-frame clones only, minus some. The repertoire holds about 120,000 clones, with 88% as singletons. This specimen consisted of peripheral blood, obtained on day 0 of AZD1222 vaccination. The receptors originated from an adult in good health. Both conserved end residues are part of each CDR3. D genes are given only for firm matches. Where a row states a size, it is once, few, many or the class of an expanded clone; other rows omit it.

J gene: TRBJ2-7
V gene: TRBV5-1
clone size: once
D gene: NA
CDR3 DNA: TGCGCCAGCAGCCCTGACACGAGCTCCTACGAGCAGTACTTC
CDR3 protein: CASSPDTSSYEQYF

J gene: TRBJ1-2
V gene: TRBV7-6
clone size: NA
D gene: TRBD1
CDR3 DNA: TGTGCCAGCAGCCCGGATTGGGGGACAGTTGCTTCCTTC
CDR3 protein: CASSPDWGTVASF

J gene: TRBJ1-2
V gene: TRBV7-9
clone size: NA
D gene: TRBD1
CDR3 DNA: TGTGCCAGCAGCCTACAGGGGGCAGGGGGCTACACCTTC
CDR3 protein: CASSLQGAGGYTF

J gene: TRBJ2-7
V gene: TRBV6-5
clone size: NA
D gene: TRBD2
CDR3 DNA: TGTGCCAGCAGTTACTCGCTAGCGGGGGACCGCGAGCAGTACTTC
CDR3 protein: CASSYSLAGDREQYF

J gene: TRBJ2-5
V gene: TRBV2
clone size: NA
D gene: TRBD1
CDR3 DNA: TGTGCCAGCAGGTCCCGGGACAGGGGGCAAGAGACCCAGTACTTC
CDR3 protein: CASRSRDRGQETQYF

J gene: TRBJ2-7
V gene: TRBV5-3
clone size: NA
D gene: NA
CDR3 DNA: TGTGCCAGAAGCTTGGCCGGGGGGCGAAACTACGAGCAGTACTTC
CDR3 protein: CARSLAGGRNYEQYF

J gene: TRBJ2-7
V gene: TRBV19
clone size: NA
D gene: NA
CDR3 DNA: TGTGCCAGTAGTACCTCACGTGGGGTATGGGGCTACGAGCAGTACTTC
CDR3 protein: CASSTSRGVWGYEQYF

J gene: TRBJ2-7
V gene: TRBV5-4
clone size: once
D gene: NA
CDR3 DNA: TGTGCCAGCAGCTTGTATAGTCCGGGCTCCTACGAGCAGTACTTC
CDR3 protein: CASSLYSPGSYEQYF

J gene: TRBJ1-2
V gene: TRBV7-9
clone size: NA
D gene: TRBD1
CDR3 DNA: TGTGCCAGCAGCTTATCACAGGGGGCCGGCTACACCTTC
CDR3 protein: CASSLSQGAGYTF

J gene: TRBJ1-2
V gene: TRBV27
clone size: few
D gene: TRBD1
CDR3 DNA: TGTGCCAGCAGTTTTGGGACAGGGGGTTCCTATGGCTACACCTTC
CDR3 protein: CASSFGTGGSYGYTF

J gene: TRBJ2-7
V gene: TRBV9
clone size: once
D gene: TRBD2
CDR3 DNA: TGTGCCAGCAGCGTGGGACTAGCGGTCCGGGACGAGCAGTACTTC
CDR3 protein: CASSVGLAVRDEQYF

J gene: TRBJ2-1
V gene: TRBV7-2
clone size: NA
D gene: NA
CDR3 DNA: TGTGCCAGCAGGGGGTACAATGAGCAGTTCTTC
CDR3 protein: CASRGYNEQFF

J gene: TRBJ1-1
V gene: TRBV28
clone size: NA
D gene: TRBD1
CDR3 DNA: TGTGCCAGCAAGGGCAGGGGGCCGACTGAAGCTTTCTTT
CDR3 protein: CASKGRGPTEAFF

J gene: TRBJ2-7
V gene: TRBV2
clone size: NA
D gene: TRBD2
CDR3 DNA: TGTGCCAGCAGGGCGGGACTAGCGGGAGCTTACGAGCAGTACTTC
CDR3 protein: CASRAGLAGAYEQYF

J gene: TRBJ1-2
V gene: TRBV28
clone size: NA
D gene: NA
CDR3 DNA: TGTGCCAGCAGTTTAGTCAAGGGTGGCAGAGGCTACACCTTC
CDR3 protein: CASSLVKGGRGYTF

J gene: TRBJ1-6
V gene: TRBV20-1
clone size: NA
D gene: NA
CDR3 DNA: TGCAGTGCGGGTGTGTCACCCCTCCACTTT
CDR3 protein: CSAGVSPLHF

J gene: TRBJ1-5
V gene: TRBV6-6
clone size: NA
D gene: TRBD1
CDR3 DNA: TGTGCCAGCACACAAGGGGGCAGGGTGTATCAGCCCCAGCATTTT
CDR3 protein: CASTQGGRVYQPQHF

J gene: TRBJ2-2
V gene: TRBV5-1
clone size: NA
D gene: TRBD1
CDR3 DNA: TGCGCCAGCAGCCTCCGGGACAGGAGTAACACCGGGGAGCTGTTTTTT
CDR3 protein: CASSLRDRSNTGELFF

J gene: TRBJ2-7
V gene: TRBV10-2
clone size: NA
D gene: NA
CDR3 DNA: TGCGCCACCGTGGCCGACGGGGAGCAGTACTTC
CDR3 protein: CATVADGEQYF

J gene: TRBJ2-7
V gene: TRBV7-8
clone size: NA
D gene: TRBD2
CDR3 DNA: TGTGCCAGCAGCGCCACTAGCGGGAGCTACGAGCAGTACTTC
CDR3 protein: CASSATSGSYEQYF

J gene: TRBJ2-1
V gene: TRBV25-1
clone size: NA
D gene: TRBD2
CDR3 DNA: TGTGCCAGCAGTGAATATCTCCAGCGGGAGGGCGATGAGCAGTTCTTC
CDR3 protein: CASSEYLQREGDEQFF

J gene: TRBJ2-2
V gene: TRBV9
clone size: NA
D gene: TRBD2
CDR3 DNA: TGTGCCAGCAGCGTAGTTAGCGGGGGGGAAGCCGGGGAGCTGTTTTTT
CDR3 protein: CASSVVSGGEAGELFF

J gene: TRBJ1-3
V gene: TRBV19
clone size: NA
D gene: NA
CDR3 DNA: TGTGCCAGTAGTATACTTGGGGCGATCTCTGGAAACACCATATATTTT
CDR3 protein: CASSILGAISGNTIYF

J gene: TRBJ1-3
V gene: TRBV5-1
clone size: NA
D gene: NA
CDR3 DNA: TGCGCCAGCAGCTTGGAAGGGAACTCTGGAAACACCATATATTTT
CDR3 protein: CASSLEGNSGNTIYF

J gene: TRBJ2-3
V gene: TRBV9
clone size: NA
D gene: NA
CDR3 DNA: TGTGCCAGCAGCGTAGTGGGGATCCAAAACACAGATACGCAGTATTTT
CDR3 protein: CASSVVGIQNTDTQYF

J gene: TRBJ1-1
V gene: TRBV30
clone size: few
D gene: TRBD1
CDR3 DNA: TGTGCCTGGCAGACCGGGACAGGGAACACTGAAGCTTTCTTT
CDR3 protein: CAWQTGTGNTEAFF

J gene: TRBJ1-5
V gene: TRBV5-8
clone size: NA
D gene: NA
CDR3 DNA: TGTGCCAGCAGCTTGGGGACCCCCGCGGGGCAGCCCCAGCATTTT
CDR3 protein: CASSLGTPAGQPQHF

J gene: TRBJ1-1
V gene: TRBV5-6
clone size: NA
D gene: NA
CDR3 DNA: TGTGCCAGCAGCGTCTACATGACAGGTAGGACTGAAGCTTTCTTT
CDR3 protein: CASSVYMTGRTEAFF

J gene: TRBJ2-1
V gene: TRBV5-1
clone size: NA
D gene: TRBD2
CDR3 DNA: TGCGCCAGCAGTCGGAGCGGGGGAAGCTCCTACAATGAGCAGTTCTTC
CDR3 protein: CASSRSGGSSYNEQFF

J gene: TRBJ2-7
V gene: TRBV14
clone size: NA
D gene: NA
CDR3 DNA: TGTGCCAGCAGCTACCGGGACACCCTCTCCTACGAGCAGTACTTC
CDR3 protein: CASSYRDTLSYEQYF

J gene: TRBJ1-1
V gene: TRBV6-2/TRBV6-3
clone size: NA
D gene: NA
CDR3 DNA: TGTGCCAGCAGTCACCGGGACGGACCTGTGATGGGACAAGCTTTCTTT
CDR3 protein: CASSHRDGPVMGQAFF

J gene: TRBJ2-1
V gene: TRBV7-3
clone size: NA
D gene: NA
CDR3 DNA: TGTGCCAGCAGCTCTACTCAGGGCAATGAGCAGTTCTTC
CDR3 protein: CASSSTQGNEQFF

J gene: TRBJ1-3
V gene: TRBV29-1
clone size: NA
D gene: NA
CDR3 DNA: TGCAGCGTTGAAGCGGGGGCTCTTGGAAACACCATATATTTT
CDR3 protein: CSVEAGALGNTIYF

J gene: TRBJ1-6
V gene: TRBV5-1
clone size: NA
D gene: NA
CDR3 DNA: TGCGCCAGCAGCTTGGCTAGGAATTCACCCCTCCACTTT
CDR3 protein: CASSLARNSPLHF

J gene: TRBJ2-2
V gene: TRBV5-1
clone size: NA
D gene: NA
CDR3 DNA: TGCGCCAGCAGCTTGACCCCAGCGGGCGTGAACACCGGGGAGCTGTTTTTT
CDR3 protein: CASSLTPAGVNTGELFF

J gene: TRBJ2-3
V gene: TRBV15
clone size: NA
D gene: NA
CDR3 DNA: TGTGCCACCAGCAGAGCGGCGGCCGGGACTCTAAGCACAGATACGCAGTATTTT
CDR3 protein: CATSRAAAGTLSTDTQYF

J gene: TRBJ2-7
V gene: TRBV7-9
clone size: few
D gene: NA
CDR3 DNA: TGTGCCAGCAGCTTAGCGGCCGGTTCCTACGAGCAGTACTTC
CDR3 protein: CASSLAAGSYEQYF

J gene: TRBJ2-1
V gene: TRBV11-3
clone size: NA
D gene: TRBD2
CDR3 DNA: TGTGCCAGCAGCGCTTCGGGACTAGCGGGGGGGCTGGTTGAGCAGTTCTTC
CDR3 protein: CASSASGLAGGLVEQFF

J gene: TRBJ1-5
V gene: TRBV5-5
clone size: NA
D gene: TRBD1
CDR3 DNA: TGTGCCAGCAGCAGTCAACAGGGGTTGGGCAATCAGCCCCAGCATTTT
CDR3 protein: CASSSQQGLGNQPQHF

J gene: TRBJ2-1
V gene: TRBV4-3
clone size: once
D gene: TRBD2
CDR3 DNA: TGCGCCAGCCGGGAGTTGGGGGGGTTTAACAATGAGCAGTTCTTC
CDR3 protein: CASRELGGFNNEQFF

J gene: TRBJ1-2
V gene: TRBV5-8
clone size: NA
D gene: NA
CDR3 DNA: TGTGCCAGCAGCTTGCAGGGTGTTAGCTATGGCTACACCTTC
CDR3 protein: CASSLQGVSYGYTF

J gene: TRBJ1-2
V gene: TRBV19
clone size: NA
D gene: TRBD1
CDR3 DNA: TGTGCCAGTAGTATACGAGGGAACAGGGGGACGGATGGCTACACCTTC
CDR3 protein: CASSIRGNRGTDGYTF

J gene: TRBJ1-4
V gene: TRBV14
clone size: NA
D gene: NA
CDR3 DNA: TGTGCCAGCAGCCACGGGGGGGCTGGGGAAAAACTGTTTTTT
CDR3 protein: CASSHGGAGEKLFF

J gene: TRBJ2-7
V gene: TRBV5-1
clone size: NA
D gene: NA
CDR3 DNA: TGCGCCAGCAGCTTTACCGGGAGCGCCACCTACGAGCAGTACTTC
CDR3 protein: CASSFTGSATYEQYF

J gene: TRBJ1-6
V gene: TRBV5-6
clone size: NA
D gene: TRBD1
CDR3 DNA: TGTGCCAGCAGCCGGGACAGAACAAATTCACCCCTCCACTTT
CDR3 protein: CASSRDRTNSPLHF

J gene: TRBJ1-1
V gene: TRBV9
clone size: NA
D gene: NA
CDR3 DNA: TGTGCCAGCAGCTATTCGGACGGGAACACTGAAGCTTTCTTT
CDR3 protein: CASSYSDGNTEAFF

J gene: TRBJ2-5
V gene: TRBV6-5
clone size: NA
D gene: NA
CDR3 DNA: TGTGCCAGCAGTTACTCCCCCGACGGTCAAGAGACCCAGTACTTC
CDR3 protein: CASSYSPDGQETQYF

J gene: TRBJ1-3
V gene: TRBV5-1
clone size: NA
D gene: TRBD1
CDR3 DNA: TGCGCCAGCAGCTTCCAACAGGGGACGGGAAACACCATATATTTT
CDR3 protein: CASSFQQGTGNTIYF

J gene: TRBJ1-1
V gene: TRBV5-6
clone size: NA
D gene: NA
CDR3 DNA: TGTGCCAGCAGCTCCCTCATGGTTACCCCTAACACTGAAGCTTTCTTT
CDR3 protein: CASSSLMVTPNTEAFF

J gene: TRBJ2-2
V gene: TRBV9
clone size: NA
D gene: TRBD2
CDR3 DNA: TGTGCCAGCAGCCCGGAAAGGACTAGCGGTTATACCGGGGAGCTGTTTTTT
CDR3 protein: CASSPERTSGYTGELFF

J gene: TRBJ1-2
V gene: TRBV12-3/TRBV12-4
clone size: NA
D gene: NA
CDR3 DNA: TGTGCCAGCAGGGAGGGATCGAACTATGGCTACACCTTC
CDR3 protein: CASREGSNYGYTF

J gene: TRBJ1-3
V gene: TRBV4-2
clone size: NA
D gene: TRBD1
CDR3 DNA: TGTGCCAGCAGCCAGCTACAGGGGGAAGGAAACACCATATATTTT
CDR3 protein: CASSQLQGEGNTIYF

J gene: TRBJ2-7
V gene: TRBV7-9
clone size: NA
D gene: NA
CDR3 DNA: TGTGCCAGCAGCAGCGTCGACAGCACCCTTCAAAACGAGCAGTACTTC
CDR3 protein: CASSSVDSTLQNEQYF

J gene: TRBJ2-7
V gene: TRBV6-5
clone size: NA
D gene: NA
CDR3 DNA: TGTGCCAGCAGTTCCCCTCCCTTTTCTTACGAGCAGTACTTC
CDR3 protein: CASSSPPFSYEQYF

J gene: TRBJ1-5
V gene: TRBV18
clone size: NA
D gene: TRBD1
CDR3 DNA: TGTGCCAGCTCACCAGGGACAGGGGTCAATCAGCCCCAGCATTTT
CDR3 protein: CASSPGTGVNQPQHF